One and the same sample provided the 3 T cell receptor beta chains below, sequenced in a study of blood T cells in healthy people across ages. A second roughly 6 to 12 cycle PCR used barcoded and J-beta primers. TCRdb redid the calling of the 5' RACE reads with MiXCR, one entry per CDR3 protein. The sample carries roughly 1,700,000 distinct CDR3 sequences, approximately 30% recorded once. The sequenced sample consisted of blood. These receptors originate from a woman in her 30s in good health.

As concerns this clonotype: At one of its ends the junction is not consistent with the germline gene, which may arise from a read error. The V gene is TRBV6-5, the J gene TRBJ2-1, with D possibly matching TRBD1 (5 bases). The V gene's germline CDR1 is MNHEY and CDR2 SVGAGI. CDR3 size: 15 residues. The CDR3 spells CVSSGRAGRSNEQFF. The CDR3 DNA sequence: TGTGTCAGCAGTGGTCGGGCAGGGCGATCGAATGAGCAGTTCTTC.

This clonotype was seen a few times. V and J are TRBV7-9 and TRBJ2-7; D might be TRBD2 (5 bases). This CDR3 is built from 17 residues. CDR1 is SEHNR and CDR2 is FQNEAQ in the germline V gene (reference sequence). Trimming removed 6 bases from V and 1 base from J, with 22 bases in between. This CDR3 reads CASRPAFGSEPSYEQYF. In nucleotides, the CDR3 is TGTGCCAGCAGGCCCGCGTTTGGGAGCGAACCTTCCTACGAGCAGTACTTC.

This chain connects TRBV9 to TRBJ2-3, with 7 bases lining up with TRBD2. The CDR3 runs to 15 residues. With 7 bases clipped from V and 1 base from J, the junction kept 9 bases outside the gene matches. The V gene's germline CDR1 is SGDLS and CDR2 YYNGEE. The CDR3 region is CASGAGVRGTDTQYF. CDR3 nucleotides: TGTGCCAGCGGGGCGGGAGTTAGGGGCACAGATACGCAGTATTTT.